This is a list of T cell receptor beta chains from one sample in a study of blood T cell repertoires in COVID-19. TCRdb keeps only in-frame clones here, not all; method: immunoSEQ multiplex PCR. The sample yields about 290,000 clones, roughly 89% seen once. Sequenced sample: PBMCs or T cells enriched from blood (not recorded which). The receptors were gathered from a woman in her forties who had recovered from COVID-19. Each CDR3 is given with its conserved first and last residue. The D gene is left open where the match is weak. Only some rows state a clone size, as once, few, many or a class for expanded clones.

CDR3aa: CASSLPPQGTDTQYF
CDR3nt: TGTGCCAGCAGCTTACCGCCACAGGGCACGGATACGCAGTATTTT
d_gene: NA
abundance: NA
v_gene: TRBV7-8
j_gene: TRBJ2-3

CDR3aa: CASSLDGGTEAFF
CDR3nt: TGTGCCAGCAGCTTAGACGGGGGCACTGAAGCTTTCTTT
d_gene: NA
abundance: NA
v_gene: TRBV2
j_gene: TRBJ1-1

CDR3aa: CASSLGWRGNEKLFF
CDR3nt: TGTGCCAGCAGCTTAGGGTGGCGGGGTAATGAAAAACTGTTTTTT
d_gene: NA
abundance: NA
v_gene: TRBV7-9
j_gene: TRBJ1-4

CDR3aa: CASSPRGGDYGYTF
CDR3nt: TGCGCCAGCAGCCCCAGGGGAGGGGACTATGGCTACACCTTC
d_gene: NA
abundance: NA
v_gene: TRBV5-1
j_gene: TRBJ1-2

CDR3aa: CASSQDRGQEQFF
CDR3nt: TGTGCCAGCAGCCAAGATCGGGGACAAGAGCAGTTCTTC
d_gene: NA
abundance: once
v_gene: TRBV14
j_gene: TRBJ2-1

CDR3aa: CASRYRERAYYGYTF
CDR3nt: TGTGCCAGCAGATACAGAGAGAGGGCTTACTATGGCTACACCTTC
d_gene: NA
abundance: once
v_gene: TRBV11-2
j_gene: TRBJ1-2

CDR3aa: CASSFGQGVGGYTF
CDR3nt: TGCGCCAGCAGCTTTGGACAGGGAGTAGGCGGCTACACCTTC
d_gene: TRBD1
abundance: NA
v_gene: TRBV5-1
j_gene: TRBJ1-2

CDR3aa: CASSLPGLNTEAFF
CDR3nt: TGCGCCAGCAGCTTGCCAGGGTTGAACACTGAAGCTTTCTTT
d_gene: NA
abundance: NA
v_gene: TRBV5-1
j_gene: TRBJ1-1

CDR3aa: CSVEGTTGNGYTF
CDR3nt: TGCAGCGTTGAAGGTACGACAGGCAATGGCTACACCTTC
d_gene: NA
abundance: NA
v_gene: TRBV29-1
j_gene: TRBJ1-2

CDR3aa: CASSDGLERTQYF
CDR3nt: TGCGCCAGCAGCGATGGACTAGAGCGGACCCAGTACTTC
d_gene: TRBD2
abundance: NA
v_gene: TRBV5-1
j_gene: TRBJ2-5

CDR3aa: CAWSLAGGRGEQFF
CDR3nt: TGTGCCTGGAGTTTAGCGGGAGGCCGGGGTGAGCAGTTCTTC
d_gene: TRBD2
abundance: few
v_gene: TRBV30
j_gene: TRBJ2-1

CDR3aa: CASRGGNYGYTF
CDR3nt: TGTGCCAGCCGCGGCGGCAACTATGGCTACACCTTC
d_gene: NA
abundance: few
v_gene: TRBV6-5
j_gene: TRBJ1-2

CDR3aa: CASSRDRISGNTIYF
CDR3nt: TGTGCCAGCAGCCGGGACAGGATCTCTGGAAACACCATATATTTT
d_gene: TRBD1
abundance: NA
v_gene: TRBV9
j_gene: TRBJ1-3

CDR3aa: CASSGELDEQYF
CDR3nt: TGTGCCAGCAGTGGGGAGCTCGACGAGCAGTACTTC
d_gene: NA
abundance: few
v_gene: TRBV2
j_gene: TRBJ2-7

CDR3aa: CASSYSGAPNYGYTF
CDR3nt: TGTGCCAGCAGTTACTCGGGGGCCCCTAACTATGGCTACACCTTC
d_gene: NA
abundance: NA
v_gene: TRBV6-6
j_gene: TRBJ1-2

CDR3aa: CASSQDGGLSYNEQFF
CDR3nt: TGTGCCAGCAGCCAAGATGGAGGACTCTCCTACAATGAGCAGTTCTTC
d_gene: NA
abundance: NA
v_gene: TRBV4-2
j_gene: TRBJ2-1

CDR3aa: CASSPGQGAGYTF
CDR3nt: TGTGCCAGCAGTCCCGGACAGGGGGCTGGCTACACCTTC
d_gene: TRBD1
abundance: once
v_gene: TRBV6-5
j_gene: TRBJ1-2

CDR3aa: CASTQGGLGLFF
CDR3nt: TGTGCCAGTACCCAAGGAGGGCTCGGGCTGTTTTTT
d_gene: NA
abundance: once
v_gene: TRBV19
j_gene: TRBJ2-2

CDR3aa: CASSARDRGYEQYF
CDR3nt: TGTGCCAGCAGCGCCCGGGACAGGGGGTACGAGCAGTACTTC
d_gene: TRBD1
abundance: NA
v_gene: TRBV7-6
j_gene: TRBJ2-7

CDR3aa: CASSQGLAGIILGNEQFF
CDR3nt: TGCGCCAGCAGCCAAGGACTAGCGGGGATCATTTTAGGCAATGAGCAGTTCTTC
d_gene: TRBD2
abundance: NA
v_gene: TRBV4-1
j_gene: TRBJ2-1

CDR3aa: CASSPMPAGSYNEQFF
CDR3nt: TGTGCCAGCAGCCCCATGCCAGCGGGTTCCTACAATGAGCAGTTCTTC
d_gene: NA
abundance: NA
v_gene: TRBV7-9
j_gene: TRBJ2-1

CDR3aa: CASSDGHSYNSPLHF
CDR3nt: TGTGCCAGCAGCGACGGACATTCGTATAATTCACCCCTCCACTTT
d_gene: NA
abundance: NA
v_gene: TRBV9
j_gene: TRBJ1-6

CDR3aa: CASITQGADGANVLTF
CDR3nt: TGTGCCAGCATCACACAGGGGGCGGACGGGGCCAACGTCCTGACTTTC
d_gene: TRBD1
abundance: NA
v_gene: TRBV7-8
j_gene: TRBJ2-6

CDR3aa: CSARFGHEQFF
CDR3nt: TGCAGTGCTAGATTTGGCCATGAGCAGTTCTTC
d_gene: NA
abundance: once
v_gene: TRBV20-1
j_gene: TRBJ2-1

CDR3aa: CASSLSLADNEQFF
CDR3nt: TGTGCCAGCAGCTTGTCTCTAGCGGACAATGAGCAGTTCTTC
d_gene: TRBD2
abundance: NA
v_gene: TRBV5-4
j_gene: TRBJ2-1

CDR3aa: CASSPTQSSYNEQFF
CDR3nt: TGTGCCAGCAGCCCAACTCAAAGCTCCTACAATGAGCAGTTCTTC
d_gene: NA
abundance: NA
v_gene: TRBV5-4
j_gene: TRBJ2-1

CDR3aa: CAWSTGVSGNTIYF
CDR3nt: TGTGCCTGGAGCACAGGGGTGTCCGGAAACACCATATATTTT
d_gene: TRBD1
abundance: NA
v_gene: TRBV30
j_gene: TRBJ1-3

CDR3aa: CASSPRQGLGNTEAFF
CDR3nt: TGTGCCAGTAGTCCGCGACAGGGTTTGGGGAACACTGAAGCTTTCTTT
d_gene: TRBD1
abundance: NA
v_gene: TRBV19
j_gene: TRBJ1-1

CDR3aa: CASSERGSGPEQFF
CDR3nt: TGTGCCAGCAGCGAGAGGGGTAGCGGGCCAGAGCAGTTCTTC
d_gene: TRBD2
abundance: NA
v_gene: TRBV3-1/TRBV3-2
j_gene: TRBJ2-1

CDR3aa: CATSREVRENYGYTF
CDR3nt: TGTGCCACCAGCAGAGAAGTTCGGGAGAACTATGGCTACACCTTC
d_gene: NA
abundance: NA
v_gene: TRBV15
j_gene: TRBJ1-2

CDR3aa: CASRVQGANREKLFF
CDR3nt: TGTGCCAGTAGAGTACAGGGGGCAAATCGGGAAAAACTGTTTTTT
d_gene: TRBD1
abundance: NA
v_gene: TRBV19
j_gene: TRBJ1-4

CDR3aa: CASSLYRGSVLGYTF
CDR3nt: TGTGCCAGCAGCTTGTACCGGGGAAGTGTACTTGGCTACACCTTC
d_gene: NA
abundance: once
v_gene: TRBV5-6
j_gene: TRBJ1-2

CDR3aa: CASSLSPQGDTEAFF
CDR3nt: TGCGCCAGCAGCTTGAGCCCTCAGGGGGATACTGAAGCTTTCTTT
d_gene: TRBD1
abundance: once
v_gene: TRBV5-1
j_gene: TRBJ1-1

CDR3aa: CASSQTSGGGNNEQFF
CDR3nt: TGTGCCAGCAGTCAGACTAGCGGGGGGGGAAACAATGAGCAGTTCTTC
d_gene: TRBD2
abundance: NA
v_gene: TRBV7-2
j_gene: TRBJ2-1

CDR3aa: CASSRAGRNTEAFF
CDR3nt: TGTGCCAGCAGCCGGGCGGGGCGAAACACTGAAGCTTTCTTT
d_gene: NA
abundance: once
v_gene: TRBV3-1/TRBV3-2
j_gene: TRBJ1-1

CDR3aa: CASSWTENTGELFF
CDR3nt: TGCGCCAGCAGCTGGACAGAGAACACCGGGGAGCTGTTTTTT
d_gene: NA
abundance: once
v_gene: TRBV5-1
j_gene: TRBJ2-2

CDR3aa: CASSEPRLNTGELFF
CDR3nt: TGCGCCAGCAGTGAGCCCAGGCTGAACACCGGGGAGCTGTTTTTT
d_gene: NA
abundance: NA
v_gene: TRBV10-1
j_gene: TRBJ2-2

CDR3aa: CASSQDRLYEQYF
CDR3nt: TGCGCCAGCAGCCAGGACAGGCTCTACGAGCAGTACTTC
d_gene: TRBD1
abundance: NA
v_gene: TRBV23-1
j_gene: TRBJ2-7

CDR3aa: CASSLYRTYEQYF
CDR3nt: TGCGCCAGCAGCTTGTACAGAACCTACGAGCAGTACTTC
d_gene: NA
abundance: NA
v_gene: TRBV5-1
j_gene: TRBJ2-7

CDR3aa: CASSYSQTGSGYTF
CDR3nt: TGTGCCAGCAGTTACTCCCAGACAGGGAGTGGCTACACCTTC
d_gene: TRBD1
abundance: few
v_gene: TRBV6-2/TRBV6-3
j_gene: TRBJ1-2

CDR3aa: CASRRGTGGNQPQHF
CDR3nt: TGTGCCAGCCGACGAGGGACAGGGGGCAATCAGCCCCAGCATTTT
d_gene: TRBD1
abundance: NA
v_gene: TRBV6-5
j_gene: TRBJ1-5

CDR3aa: CASSLEWQGNGNTIYF
CDR3nt: TGCGCCAGCAGCTTGGAATGGCAGGGTAATGGAAACACCATATATTTT
d_gene: NA
abundance: once
v_gene: TRBV5-1
j_gene: TRBJ1-3

CDR3aa: CASNDWAKNIQYF
CDR3nt: TGTGCCAGCAACGACTGGGCCAAAAACATTCAGTACTTC
d_gene: NA
abundance: NA
v_gene: TRBV6-5
j_gene: TRBJ2-4

CDR3aa: CASSQSIDEQYF
CDR3nt: TGTGCCAGCAGCCAAAGCATCGACGAGCAGTACTTC
d_gene: NA
abundance: NA
v_gene: TRBV3-1/TRBV3-2
j_gene: TRBJ2-7

CDR3aa: CASSWTDQETQYF
CDR3nt: TGCGCCAGCAGCTGGACAGATCAAGAGACCCAGTACTTC
d_gene: NA
abundance: NA
v_gene: TRBV5-1
j_gene: TRBJ2-5

CDR3aa: CASSQDRAIKQYF
CDR3nt: TGCGCCAGCAGTCAAGACAGGGCAATAAAGCAGTATTTT
d_gene: TRBD1
abundance: few
v_gene: TRBV23-1
j_gene: TRBJ2-3

CDR3aa: CASSYSIRRNTEAFF
CDR3nt: TGTGCCAGCAGTTACTCGATACGGAGGAACACTGAAGCTTTCTTT
d_gene: NA
abundance: NA
v_gene: TRBV6-5
j_gene: TRBJ1-1

CDR3aa: CASIPYRGSYQETQYF
CDR3nt: TGTGCCAGCATCCCTTACAGGGGATCGTACCAAGAGACCCAGTACTTC
d_gene: TRBD1
abundance: NA
v_gene: TRBV2
j_gene: TRBJ2-5

CDR3aa: CASSLVVGQGGGYTF
CDR3nt: TGTGCCAGCAGCTTGGTGGTTGGACAGGGTGGTGGCTACACCTTC
d_gene: TRBD1
abundance: NA
v_gene: TRBV5-5
j_gene: TRBJ1-2

CDR3aa: CASSQAGTANTEAFF
CDR3nt: TGTGCCAGCAGCCAAGCTGGGACAGCGAACACTGAAGCTTTCTTT
d_gene: TRBD1
abundance: NA
v_gene: TRBV3-1/TRBV3-2
j_gene: TRBJ1-1

CDR3aa: CASSIQGRSPLHF
CDR3nt: TGTGCCAGTAGTATACAGGGTAGATCACCCCTCCACTTT
d_gene: NA
abundance: NA
v_gene: TRBV19
j_gene: TRBJ1-6

CDR3aa: CASSPNGNTIYF
CDR3nt: TGTGCCAGCAGCCCCAATGGAAACACCATATATTTT
d_gene: NA
abundance: NA
v_gene: TRBV7-6
j_gene: TRBJ1-3

CDR3aa: CASSQGTGGGQPQHF
CDR3nt: TGTGCCAGCAGCCAGGGAACAGGGGGTGGGCAGCCCCAGCATTTT
d_gene: TRBD1
abundance: NA
v_gene: TRBV3-1/TRBV3-2
j_gene: TRBJ1-5